This T cell receptor (beta chain) was identified during a study of cytomegalovirus exposure and HLA in healthy donors. Primers included in the PCR were 60 Vbeta and 13 Jbeta primers. Using immunoSEQ multiplex PCR, the repertoire was profiled, and TCRdb retains in-frame clones only, with some absent. In the table there are 140,000 or so clones, about 85% of which are singletons. About this clone itself: Its target is not known.

The germline CDR1 and CDR2 sequences are MNHNS and SASEGT. The CDR3 is 17 amino acids. V was trimmed by 2 bases and J by 0 bases, leaving 17 bases between them. Findings and caveats of the study: The investigators catalogued under 200 TCR beta chains as cytomegalovirus-associated.

This receptor was taken from a boy younger than 10 in good health and CMV-seronegative. The gene calls are TRBV6-1 and TRBJ2-7, with D possibly TRBD2 on 5 matching bases. Sample: PBMCs. The DNA of the CDR3 is TGTGCCAGCAGTGAATTAGGGTTTTCGGGGTACTCCTACGAGCAGTACTTC. This codes for CASSELGFSGYSYEQYF.